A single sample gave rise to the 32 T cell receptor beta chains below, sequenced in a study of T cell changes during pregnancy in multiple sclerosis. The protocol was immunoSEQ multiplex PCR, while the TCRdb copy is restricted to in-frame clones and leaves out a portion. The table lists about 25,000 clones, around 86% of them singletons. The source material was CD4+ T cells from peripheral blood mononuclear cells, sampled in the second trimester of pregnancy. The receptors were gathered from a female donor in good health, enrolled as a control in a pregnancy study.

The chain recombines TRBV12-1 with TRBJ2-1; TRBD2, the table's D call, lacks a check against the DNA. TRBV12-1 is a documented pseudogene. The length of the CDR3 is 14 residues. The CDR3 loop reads CASSPAGSYNEQFF. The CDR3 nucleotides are TGTGCCAGCAGCCCCGCGGGGAGTTACAATGAGCAGTTCTTC.

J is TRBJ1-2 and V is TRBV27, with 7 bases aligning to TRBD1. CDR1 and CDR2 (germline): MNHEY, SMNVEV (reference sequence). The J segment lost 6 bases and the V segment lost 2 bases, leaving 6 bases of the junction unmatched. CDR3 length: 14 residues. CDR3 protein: CASSLMRGRDGYTF. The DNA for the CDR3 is TGTGCCAGCAGTTTAATGAGGGGGCGCGATGGCTACACCTTC.

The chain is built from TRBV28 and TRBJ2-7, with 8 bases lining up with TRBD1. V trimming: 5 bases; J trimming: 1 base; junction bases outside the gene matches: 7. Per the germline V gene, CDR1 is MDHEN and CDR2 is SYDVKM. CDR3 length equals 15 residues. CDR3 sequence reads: CASSPVDRDSYEQYF. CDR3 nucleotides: TGTGCCAGCAGTCCGGTGGACAGGGATTCCTACGAGCAGTACTTC.

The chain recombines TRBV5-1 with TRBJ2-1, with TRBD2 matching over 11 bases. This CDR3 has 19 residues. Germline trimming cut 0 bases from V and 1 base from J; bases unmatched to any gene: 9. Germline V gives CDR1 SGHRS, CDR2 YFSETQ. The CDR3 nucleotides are TGCGCCAGCAGCTTGGGATCAAAACTAGCGGGAGTTTCCTACAATGAGCAGTTCTTC. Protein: CASSLGSKLAGVSYNEQFF.

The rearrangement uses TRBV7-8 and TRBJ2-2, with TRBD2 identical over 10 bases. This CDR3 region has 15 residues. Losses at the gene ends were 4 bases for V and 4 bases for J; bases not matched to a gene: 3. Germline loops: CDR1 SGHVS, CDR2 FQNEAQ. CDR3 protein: CASSSSGSGTGELFF. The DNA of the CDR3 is TGTGCCAGCAGCTCTAGCGGGAGCGGCACCGGGGAGCTGTTTTTT.

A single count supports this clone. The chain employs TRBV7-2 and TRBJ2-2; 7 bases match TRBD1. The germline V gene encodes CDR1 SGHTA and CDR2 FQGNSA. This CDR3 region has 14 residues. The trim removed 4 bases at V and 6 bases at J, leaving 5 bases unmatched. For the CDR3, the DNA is TGTGCCAGCAGCTACGGGACAGCAGCCGGGGAGCTGTTTTTT. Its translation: CASSYGTAAGELFF.

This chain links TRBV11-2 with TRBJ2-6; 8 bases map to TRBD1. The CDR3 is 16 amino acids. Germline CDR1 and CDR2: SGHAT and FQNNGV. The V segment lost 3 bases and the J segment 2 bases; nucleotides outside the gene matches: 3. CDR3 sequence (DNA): TGTGCCAGCAGCTTCGGACAGGGTGCTGGGGCCAACGTCCTGACTTTC. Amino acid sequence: CASSFGQGAGANVLTF.

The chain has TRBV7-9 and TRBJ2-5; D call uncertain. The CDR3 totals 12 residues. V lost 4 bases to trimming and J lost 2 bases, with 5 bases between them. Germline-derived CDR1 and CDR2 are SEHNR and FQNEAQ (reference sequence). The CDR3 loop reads CASSSNQETQYF. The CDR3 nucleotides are TGTGCCAGCAGCTCCAATCAAGAGACCCAGTACTTC.

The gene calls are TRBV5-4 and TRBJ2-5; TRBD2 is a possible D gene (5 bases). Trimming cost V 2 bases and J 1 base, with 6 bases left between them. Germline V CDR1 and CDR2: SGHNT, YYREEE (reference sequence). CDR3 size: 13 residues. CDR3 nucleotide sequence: TGTGCCAGCAGCTTCGGACTCCAAGAGACCCAGTACTTC. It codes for CASSFGLQETQYF.

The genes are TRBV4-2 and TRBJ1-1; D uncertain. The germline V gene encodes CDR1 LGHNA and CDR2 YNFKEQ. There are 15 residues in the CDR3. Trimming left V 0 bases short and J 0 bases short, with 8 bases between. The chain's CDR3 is CASSQESLLNTEAFF. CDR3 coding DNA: TGTGCCAGCAGCCAAGAGAGCCTGCTGAACACTGAAGCTTTCTTT.

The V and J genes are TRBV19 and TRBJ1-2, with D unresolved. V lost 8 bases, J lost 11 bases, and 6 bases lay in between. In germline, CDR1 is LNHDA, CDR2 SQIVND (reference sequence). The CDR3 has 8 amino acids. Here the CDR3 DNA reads TGTGCCAGTCGGAGTTACACCTTC. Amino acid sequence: CASRSYTF.

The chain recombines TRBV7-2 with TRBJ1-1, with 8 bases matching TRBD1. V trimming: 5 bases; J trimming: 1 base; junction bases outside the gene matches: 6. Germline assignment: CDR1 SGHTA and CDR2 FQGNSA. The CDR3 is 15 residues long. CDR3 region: CASSIHGTGNTEAFF. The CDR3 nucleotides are TGTGCCAGCAGCATCCACGGGACAGGGAACACTGAAGCTTTCTTT.

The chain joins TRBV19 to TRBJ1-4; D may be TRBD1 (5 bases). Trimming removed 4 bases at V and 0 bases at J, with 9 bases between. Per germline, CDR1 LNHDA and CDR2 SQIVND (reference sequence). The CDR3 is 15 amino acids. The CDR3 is CASSTGGTTNEKLFF. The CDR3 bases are TGTGCCAGTAGTACGGGGGGAACAACTAATGAAAAACTGTTTTTT.

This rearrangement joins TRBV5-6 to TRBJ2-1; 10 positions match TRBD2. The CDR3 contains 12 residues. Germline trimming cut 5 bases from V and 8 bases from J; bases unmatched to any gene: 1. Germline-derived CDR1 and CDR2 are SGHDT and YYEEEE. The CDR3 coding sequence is TGTGCCAGCAGTCTAGCGGGGGATGAGCAGTTCTTC. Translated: CASSLAGDEQFF.

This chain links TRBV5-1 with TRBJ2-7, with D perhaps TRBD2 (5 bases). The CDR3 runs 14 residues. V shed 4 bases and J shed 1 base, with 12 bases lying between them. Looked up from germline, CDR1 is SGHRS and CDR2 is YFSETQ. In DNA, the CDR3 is TGCGCCAGCAGCCTCGAGGGAATATCCTACGAGCAGTACTTC. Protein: CASSLEGISYEQYF. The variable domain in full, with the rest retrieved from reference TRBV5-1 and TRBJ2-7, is KAGVTQTPRYLIKTRGQQVTLSCSPISGHRSVSWYQQTPGQGLQFLFEYFSETQRNKGNFPGRFSGRQFSNSRSEMNVSTLELGDSALYLCASSLEGISYEQYFGPGTRLTVT.

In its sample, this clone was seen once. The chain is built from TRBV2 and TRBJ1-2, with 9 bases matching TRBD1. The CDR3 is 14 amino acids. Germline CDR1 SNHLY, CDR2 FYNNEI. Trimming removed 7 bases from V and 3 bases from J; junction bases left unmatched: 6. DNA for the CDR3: TGTGCCAGCAAAACGGGACAGGGCTACTATGGCTACACCTTC. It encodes CASKTGQGYYGYTF. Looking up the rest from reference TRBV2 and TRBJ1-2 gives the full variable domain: EPEVTQTPSHQVTQMGQEVILRCVPISNHLYFYWYRQILGQKVEFLVSFYNNEISEKSEIFDDQFSVERPDGSNFTLKIRSTKLEDSAMYFCASKTGQGYYGYTFGSGTRLTVV.

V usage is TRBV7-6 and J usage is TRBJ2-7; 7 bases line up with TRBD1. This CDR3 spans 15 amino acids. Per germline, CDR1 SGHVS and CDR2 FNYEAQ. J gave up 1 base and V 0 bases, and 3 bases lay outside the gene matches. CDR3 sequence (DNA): TGTGCCAGCAGCTTAGCCCCGGGACAGTCCTACGAGCAGTACTTC. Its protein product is CASSLAPGQSYEQYF.

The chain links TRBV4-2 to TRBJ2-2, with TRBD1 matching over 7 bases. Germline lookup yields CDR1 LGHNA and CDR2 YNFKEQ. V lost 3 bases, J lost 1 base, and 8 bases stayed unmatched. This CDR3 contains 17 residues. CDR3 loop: CASSHTGQEKNTGELFF. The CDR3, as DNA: TGTGCCAGCAGCCACACAGGACAGGAGAAGAACACCGGGGAGCTGTTTTTT.

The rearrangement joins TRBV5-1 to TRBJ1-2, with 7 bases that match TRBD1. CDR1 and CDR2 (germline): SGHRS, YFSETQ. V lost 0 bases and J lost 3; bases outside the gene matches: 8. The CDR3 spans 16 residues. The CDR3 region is CASSLDWTGADYGYTF. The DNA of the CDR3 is TGCGCCAGCAGCTTGGATTGGACAGGAGCCGACTATGGCTACACCTTC.

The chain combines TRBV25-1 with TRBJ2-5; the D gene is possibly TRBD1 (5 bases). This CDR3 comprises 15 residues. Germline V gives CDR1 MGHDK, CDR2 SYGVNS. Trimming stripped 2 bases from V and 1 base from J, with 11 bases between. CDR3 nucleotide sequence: TGTGCCAGCAGTGAAGGGGCGACGGGCCAAGAGACCCAGTACTTC. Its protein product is CASSEGATGQETQYF.

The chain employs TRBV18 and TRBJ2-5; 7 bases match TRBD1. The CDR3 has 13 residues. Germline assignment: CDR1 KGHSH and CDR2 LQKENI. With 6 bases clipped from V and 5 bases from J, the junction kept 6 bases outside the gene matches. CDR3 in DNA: TGTGCCAGCTCCGTACAGGGGATGGAGACCCAGTACTTC. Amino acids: CASSVQGMETQYF.

Here the CDR3 reads CASSQGGLGAGVYNEQFF. DNA for the CDR3: TGCGCCAGCAGCCAAGGGGGCCTAGGGGCGGGGGTATACAATGAGCAGTTCTTC. The V call is TRBV4-1, the J call TRBJ2-1; 7 bases match TRBD2. Per the germline V gene, CDR1 is MGHRA and CDR2 is YSYEKL. The CDR3 totals 18 residues. V shed 1 base and J 4 bases; nucleotides not matched to a gene: 13.

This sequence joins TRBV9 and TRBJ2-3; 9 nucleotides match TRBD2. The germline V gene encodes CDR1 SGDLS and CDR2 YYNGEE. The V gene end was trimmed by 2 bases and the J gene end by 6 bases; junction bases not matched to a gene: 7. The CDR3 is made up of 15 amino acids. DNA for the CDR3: TGTGCCAGCAGCGTGGCGCTAGCGGGAAGGGATACGCAGTATTTT. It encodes CASSVALAGRDTQYF. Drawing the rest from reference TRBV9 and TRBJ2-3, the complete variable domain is DSGVTQTPKHLITATGQRVTLRCSPRSGDLSVYWYQQSLDQGLQFLIQYYNGEERAKGNILERFSAQQFPDLHSELNLSSLELGDSALYFCASSVALAGRDTQYFGPGTRLTVL.

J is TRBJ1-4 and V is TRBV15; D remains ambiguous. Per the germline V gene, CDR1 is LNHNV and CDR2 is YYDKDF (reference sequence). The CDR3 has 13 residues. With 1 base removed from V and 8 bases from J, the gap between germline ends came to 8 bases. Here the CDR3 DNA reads TGTGCCACCAGCAGAGGTCAGCGAGAAAAACTGTTTTTT. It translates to CATSRGQREKLFF.

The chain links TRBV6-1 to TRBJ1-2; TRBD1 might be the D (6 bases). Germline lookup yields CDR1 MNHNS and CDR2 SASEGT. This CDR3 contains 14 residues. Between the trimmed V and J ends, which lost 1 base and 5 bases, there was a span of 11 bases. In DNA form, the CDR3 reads TGTGCCAGCAGTGAAGGCAGTCAGGGGTATGGCTACACCTTC. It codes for CASSEGSQGYGYTF.

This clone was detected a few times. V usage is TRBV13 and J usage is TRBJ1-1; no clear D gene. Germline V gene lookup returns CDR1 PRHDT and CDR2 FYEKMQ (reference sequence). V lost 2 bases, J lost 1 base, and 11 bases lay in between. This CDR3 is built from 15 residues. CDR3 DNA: TGTGCCAGCAGCTTACTGGGCATGAGGAACACTGAAGCTTTCTTT. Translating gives CASSLLGMRNTEAFF.

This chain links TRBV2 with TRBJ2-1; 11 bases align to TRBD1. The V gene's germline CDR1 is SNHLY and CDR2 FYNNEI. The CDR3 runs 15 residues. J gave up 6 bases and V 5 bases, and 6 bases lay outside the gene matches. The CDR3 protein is CASSPGTGGGNEQFF. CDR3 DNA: TGTGCCAGCAGTCCCGGGACAGGGGGGGGCAATGAGCAGTTCTTC.

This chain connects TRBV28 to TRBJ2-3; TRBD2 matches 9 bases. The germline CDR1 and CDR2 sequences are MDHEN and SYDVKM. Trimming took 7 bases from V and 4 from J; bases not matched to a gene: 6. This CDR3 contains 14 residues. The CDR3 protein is CASKDSGSPDTQYF. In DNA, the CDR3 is TGTGCCAGCAAGGATAGCGGGAGCCCAGATACGCAGTATTTT.

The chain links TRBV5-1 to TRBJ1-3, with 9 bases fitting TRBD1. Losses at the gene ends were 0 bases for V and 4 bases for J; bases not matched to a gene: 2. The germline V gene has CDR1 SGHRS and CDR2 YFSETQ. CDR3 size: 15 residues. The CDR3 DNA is TGCGCCAGCAGCTTGGGGGACAGGGTCGGAAACACCATATATTTT. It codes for CASSLGDRVGNTIYF.

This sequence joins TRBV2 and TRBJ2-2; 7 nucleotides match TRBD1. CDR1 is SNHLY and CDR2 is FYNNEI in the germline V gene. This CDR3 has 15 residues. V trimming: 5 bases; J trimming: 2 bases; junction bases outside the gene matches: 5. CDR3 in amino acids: CASSLQGTNTGELFF. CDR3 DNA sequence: TGTGCCAGCAGTTTACAGGGGACAAACACCGGGGAGCTGTTTTTT. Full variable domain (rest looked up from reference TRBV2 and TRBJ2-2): EPEVTQTPSHQVTQMGQEVILRCVPISNHLYFYWYRQILGQKVEFLVSFYNNEISEKSEIFDDQFSVERPDGSNFTLKIRSTKLEDSAMYFCASSLQGTNTGELFFGEGSRLTVL.

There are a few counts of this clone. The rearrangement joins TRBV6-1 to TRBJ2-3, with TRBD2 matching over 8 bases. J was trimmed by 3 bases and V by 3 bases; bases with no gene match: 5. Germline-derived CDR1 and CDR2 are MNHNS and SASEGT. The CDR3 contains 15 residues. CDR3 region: CASSDFGGRTDTQYF. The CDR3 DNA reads TGTGCCAGCAGTGATTTCGGCGGGAGGACAGATACGCAGTATTTT.

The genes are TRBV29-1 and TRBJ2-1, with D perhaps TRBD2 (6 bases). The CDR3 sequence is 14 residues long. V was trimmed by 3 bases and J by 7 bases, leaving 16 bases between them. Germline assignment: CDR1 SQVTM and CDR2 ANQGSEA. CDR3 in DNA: TGCAGCGTTGAGGGGAGACTAGTTGTGAATGAGCAGTTCTTC. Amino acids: CSVEGRLVVNEQFF.